The 15 T cell receptor beta chains given below trace back to one sample, sequenced in a study of Japanese encephalitis immunity and Zika vaccine responses. MiXCR, applied by TCRdb to the 5' RACE reads, yields one record per CDR3 protein. The table has 400 to 450 distinct CDR3 sequences, 4% to 5.5% seen once. For about six days, PBMCs labeled with CFSE were cultured with peptide pools at roughly 1 ug/mL each. Live CD56-CD19-CD16-CD3+CD4+ cells with low CFSE were sorted unfixed as proliferating CD4 T cells. Material: antigen-activated CD4+ T cells from blood, cultured, obtained during a Zika inactivated vaccine study. The source is an adult woman who received an inactivated Zika virus vaccine.

This clonotype was seen a handful of times. The chain recombines TRBV3-1 with TRBJ1-5; possibly TRBD1 for D (5 bases). CDR1 and CDR2 (germline): LGHDT, YNNKEL (reference sequence). V gave up 0 bases and J gave up 7 bases, with 13 bases separating them. CDR3 length equals 15 residues. The CDR3 nucleotides read TGTGCCAGCAGCCAAGACGGACGGGGCGGCCAGCCCCAGCATTTT. Protein product: CASSQDGRGGQPQHF.

By frequency in the sample, this clonotype is large. The rearrangement uses TRBV5-1 and TRBJ2-7, with TRBD2 identical over 9 bases. Unmatched junction bases numbered 13, after V lost 0 bases and J lost 3 bases. Germline V gives CDR1 SGHRS, CDR2 YFSETQ. CDR3 size: 18 residues. CDR3 sequence reads: CASSLDPSGALSLYEQYF. The CDR3 nucleotides are TGCGCCAGCAGCTTGGATCCTAGCGGGGCGCTGAGCCTCTACGAGCAGTACTTC.

This clonotype is large within its sample. The chain combines TRBV21-1 with TRBJ1-4; the D call of TRBD1 is as the table states it, not checked on the DNA. TRBV21-1 is given as a pseudogene. This CDR3 spans 18 amino acids. This CDR3 is CASSKEWGAPVTNEKLFF. The CDR3 nucleotides are TGTGCCAGCAGCAAAGAATGGGGGGCGCCGGTAACTAATGAAAAACTGTTTTTT.

This clonotype is large. The chain couples TRBV6-1 to TRBJ2-2; no clear D. This CDR3 has 14 amino acids. Germline-derived CDR1 and CDR2 are MNHNS and SASEGT. Trimming stripped 3 bases from V and 2 bases from J, with 7 bases between. The CDR3 DNA is TGTGCCAGCAGTGATTTTGACAACACCGGGGAGCTGTTTTTT. Translating it yields CASSDFDNTGELFF.

This clonotype has a count of ten or more. The chain links TRBV3-1 to TRBJ2-1; TRBD2 aligns across 13 bases. From germline, CDR1 is LGHDT and CDR2 YNNKEL (reference sequence). The CDR3 sequence is 15 residues long. J gave up 9 bases and V 4 bases, and 6 bases lay outside the gene matches. CDR3 sequence reads: CASSPKTSGRGEQFF. As DNA, the CDR3 is TGTGCCAGCAGCCCAAAAACTAGCGGGAGGGGTGAGCAGTTCTTC.

This clonotype is classed as large. This chain uses TRBV7-2 with TRBJ2-3; possibly TRBD1 for D (5 bases). This CDR3 is 15 amino acids long. V gave up 2 bases and J gave up 0 bases, with 9 bases separating them. Germline CDR1 SGHTA, CDR2 FQGNSA. This CDR3 reads CASSLTGVSTDTQYF. DNA of the CDR3: TGTGCCAGCAGCTTAACAGGAGTTAGCACAGATACGCAGTATTTT.

This clonotype is categorized as medium-sized. The chain recombines TRBV7-9 with TRBJ1-4; the D is unclear. The CDR3 covers 13 residues. CDR1 is SEHNR, CDR2 FQNEAQ, per germline (reference sequence). Trimming stripped 2 bases from V and 4 bases from J, with 5 bases between. The CDR3 loop is CASSLNNNEKLFF. As DNA, the CDR3 is TGTGCCAGCAGCTTAAATAATAATGAAAAACTGTTTTTT.

By proportion, this clonotype is large (0.1 to 1%). The rearrangement links TRBV24-1 to TRBJ2-7; D might be TRBD1 or TRBD2, each matching 5 bases. The V gene's germline CDR1 is KGHDR and CDR2 SFDVKD. The CDR3 is made up of 15 amino acids. V was shortened by 2 bases and J by 2 bases, with 12 bases between the two germline ends. The CDR3 loop is CATSDSGTNPYEQYF. Written as DNA, the CDR3 is TGTGCCACCAGTGATTCCGGGACGAACCCCTACGAGCAGTACTTC.

This clonotype came up many times. V is TRBV6-4 and J is TRBJ2-4; 13 nucleotides line up with TRBD2. J lost 1 base, V lost 7 bases, and 7 bases had no gene match. CDR1 is MRHNA and CDR2 is SNTAGT in the germline V gene. This CDR3 has 17 residues. This chain's CDR3 is CASTRTSGRCAKNIQYF. In DNA, the CDR3 is TGTGCCAGCACTCGGACTAGCGGGAGATGTGCCAAAAACATTCAGTACTTC.

About this clonotype: A far larger clone is just one base off, so this is likely a read error. The rearrangement joins TRBV5-1 to TRBJ2-1; D is perhaps TRBD2 (7 bases). CDR1 SGHRS and CDR2 YFSETQ come from the germline V gene. Trimming stripped 5 bases from V and 10 bases from J, with 28 bases between. There are 17 residues in the CDR3. In DNA form, the CDR3 reads TGCGCCAGCAGGCGCACGACGGGGGGCCGGAGCTCCTACGAGCAGTTCTTC. Residues: CASRRTTGGRSSYEQFF. The full variable domain, in which reference TRBV5-1 and TRBJ2-1 provide the parts outside the CDR3, is KAGVTQTPRYLIKTRGQQVTLSCSPISGHRSVSWYQQTPGQGLQFLFEYFSETQRNKGNFPGRFSGRQFSNSRSEMNVSTLELGDSALYLCASRRTTGGRSSYEQFFGPGTRLTVL.

By share, this clonotype counts as medium-sized (0.01 to 0.1%). The chain is built from TRBV28 and TRBJ1-6; D might be TRBD1 (5 bases). This CDR3 comprises 15 residues. Germline values: CDR1 MDHEN, CDR2 SYDVKM. V was clipped by 6 bases and J by 3 bases, with 12 bases between them. CDR3 loop: CASSPGQIYNSPLHF. The CDR3 DNA sequence: TGTGCCAGCAGCCCAGGACAAATCTATAATTCACCCCTCCACTTT.

This clonotype is large. This chain joins TRBV27 and TRBJ2-2, with 8 bases lining up with TRBD1. Germline trimming cut 4 bases from V and 1 base from J; bases unmatched to any gene: 5. The CDR3 length is 16 residues. CDR1 and CDR2 from the germline V gene are MNHEY and SMNVEV (reference sequence). The CDR3 sequence is CASSSYGTGNTGELFF. The CDR3 nucleotides read TGTGCCAGCAGTTCCTACGGGACAGGGAACACCGGGGAGCTGTTTTTT.

This clonotype occurred many times. This chain links TRBV5-1 with TRBJ1-1; 8 nucleotides line up with TRBD1. The CDR3 has 15 amino acids. V shed 0 bases and J 11 bases; nucleotides not matched to a gene: 12. Germline CDR1 and CDR2: SGHRS and YFSETQ. The CDR3 sequence is CASSLEGGDRSLAFF. CDR3 DNA sequence: TGCGCCAGCAGCTTGGAGGGGGGGGACAGGAGTCTGGCTTTCTTT.

By share, this clonotype counts as large. J is TRBJ2-5 and V is TRBV20-1; 10 bases match TRBD2. This CDR3 spans 14 amino acids. The germline V gene has CDR1 DFQATT and CDR2 SNEGSKA (reference sequence). Trimming at V came to 6 bases and at J to 4 bases, leaving 8 bases not matched to a gene. In nucleotides, the CDR3 is TGCAGTGCGCCAGCGGGGGGGTCTGGAGAGACCCAGTACTTC. Amino acid sequence: CSAPAGGSGETQYF.

By share of the sample, this clonotype is large. The DNA of the CDR3 is TGCAGTATGGGGAGGTCGGATGAGCAGTTCTTC. Translated, it gives CSMGRSDEQFF. The chain links TRBV20-1 to TRBJ2-1, with D tentatively TRBD2 (6 bases). The V end was cut by 8 bases, the J end by 8 bases, with 13 bases between. The V gene's germline CDR1 is DFQATT and CDR2 SNEGSKA (reference sequence). The CDR3 is made up of 11 amino acids.